This T cell receptor (beta chain) was observed in a study of blood T cells in healthy people across ages. This CDR3 is built from 15 residues. CDR1 and CDR2 from the germline V gene are SNHLY and FYNNEI. V shed 4 bases and J 1 base; nucleotides not matched to a gene: 2. Each sample yielded at least 6 million isolated PBMCs. The sample holds a few counts of this clonotype. Alongside a J-beta primer mix, a sample-barcoded 5' primer served in a second PCR lasting about 6 to 11 cycles. TCRdb redid the calling of the 5' RACE reads with MiXCR, one entry per CDR3 protein. The repertoire has around 820,000 distinct CDR3 sequences, 20% to 30% of them found once; the top ten carry approximately 4%. This sample was shared with a second study, whose subject was T cells of mothers and their children. That work adds: A primer called M1S, used in the second PCR, added sample barcodes and 2-4 random nucleotides.

The receptor was isolated from a boy younger than 18 in good health. The sequenced material came from blood. The chain couples TRBV2 to TRBJ2-2; 8 bases match TRBD2. CDR3 coding DNA: TGTGCCAGCAGTGGGACTAGCTTGAACACCGGGGAGCTGTTTTTT. Translated, it gives CASSGTSLNTGELFF.